This TCR beta chain was sequenced for a study of T cell responses to AZD1222 COVID-19 vaccine. Study-level background: Doses given second, at about 4 or about 12 weeks, were pooled.

Trimming removed 1 base from V and 6 bases from J, with 10 bases in between. Germline V gene lookup returns CDR1 SEHNR and CDR2 FQNEAQ (reference sequence). The CDR3 is 14 amino acids. TCRdb's copy holds only in-frame clones and misses some; the assay was immunoSEQ multiplex PCR. The sample holds about 97,000 clones, roughly 90% seen once. This TCR was recovered from an adult in good health. The chain recombines TRBV7-9 with TRBJ1-5, with D perhaps matching TRBD1 (6 bases). The material sequenced was peripheral blood, taken on day 0 of AZD1222 vaccination. The CDR3 DNA follows: TGTGCCAGCAGCTTAGGGGGGCAGGGTCAGCCCCAGCATTTT. This codes for CASSLGGQGQPQHF.